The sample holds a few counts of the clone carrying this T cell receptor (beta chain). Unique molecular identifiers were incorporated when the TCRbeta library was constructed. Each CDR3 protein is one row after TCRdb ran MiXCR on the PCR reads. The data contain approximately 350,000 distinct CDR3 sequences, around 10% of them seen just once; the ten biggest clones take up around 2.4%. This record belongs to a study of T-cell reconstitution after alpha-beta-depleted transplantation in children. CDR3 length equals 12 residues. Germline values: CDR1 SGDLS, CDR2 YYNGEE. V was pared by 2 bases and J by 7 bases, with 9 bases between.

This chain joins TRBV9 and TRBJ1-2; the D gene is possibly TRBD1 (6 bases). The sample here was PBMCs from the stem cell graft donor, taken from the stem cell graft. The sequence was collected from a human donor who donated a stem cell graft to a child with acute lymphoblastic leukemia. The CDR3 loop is CASSVGGRGYTF. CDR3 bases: TGTGCCAGCAGCGTGGGGGGCCGTGGCTACACCTTC.